This TCR beta chain derives from a study of T cells in Graves' hyperthyroidism and ophthalmopathy. Study-level points and caveats: Within blood appeared most thyroid clonotypes that had expanded above 0.001.

In this sample, this clonotype turned up many times. Its target is unknown. Graves' hyperthyroidism was deemed stable given no ophthalmopathy progression within 18 months. Clinical symptoms, serum thyroxine and TRAb, thyroid ultrasound and orbital computed tomography were used for the diagnoses. PBMCs stemmed from under 11 ml fresh peripheral blood. In germline, CDR1 is SNHLY, CDR2 FYNNEI. Trimming shortened V by 6 bases and J by 4 bases, and 15 bases separated the two germline ends. The CDR3 loop spans 15 amino acids. TCR beta CDR3 regions were amplified from RNA. The TCR CDR3 was amplified in a first-round RT-PCR using the HTBI primer set. TCRdb re-called the multiplex PCR reads with MiXCR, one entry per CDR3 protein. The profile shows approximately 210,000 distinct CDR3 sequences, under 20% of them singletons.

Specimen: blood. The chain carries TRBV2 and TRBJ1-4; no definite D call. This clonotype was sampled from a man aged 50-60 years with Graves' hyperthyroidism. The chain's CDR3 is CASRHGRAFNEKLFF. The CDR3 DNA reads as TGTGCCAGCAGACATGGGCGGGCCTTTAATGAAAAACTGTTTTTT.